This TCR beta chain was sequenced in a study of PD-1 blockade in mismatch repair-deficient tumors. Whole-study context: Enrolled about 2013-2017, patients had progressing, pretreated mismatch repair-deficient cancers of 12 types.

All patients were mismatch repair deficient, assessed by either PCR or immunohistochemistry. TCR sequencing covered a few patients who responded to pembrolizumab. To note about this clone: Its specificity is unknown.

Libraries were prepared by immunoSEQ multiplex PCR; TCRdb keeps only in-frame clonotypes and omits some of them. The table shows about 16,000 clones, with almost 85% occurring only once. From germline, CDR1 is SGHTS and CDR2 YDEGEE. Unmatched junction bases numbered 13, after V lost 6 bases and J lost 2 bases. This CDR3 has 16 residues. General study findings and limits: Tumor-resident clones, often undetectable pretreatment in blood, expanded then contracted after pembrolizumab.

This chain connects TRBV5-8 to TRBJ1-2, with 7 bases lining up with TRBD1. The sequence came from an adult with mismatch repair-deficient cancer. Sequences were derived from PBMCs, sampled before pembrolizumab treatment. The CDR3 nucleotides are TGTGCCAGCACCCCCCTTCAGGGACAGAGAAACTATGGCTACACCTTC. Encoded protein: CASTPLQGQRNYGYTF.